These T cell receptor beta chains were read from a single sample in a study of type 1 regulatory T cells. TCRdb re-called the reads with MiXCR, one entry per CDR3 protein. This sample has some 90,000 distinct CDR3 sequences, with around a third found just once. Sequenced material: CD4+ T cells, either the whole sample or a sorted fraction (not recorded which). These receptors came from a human donor in good health. CDR3s include the opening cysteine and the closing phenylalanine or tryptophan. A D gene is named only where the DNA matches it firmly. Clone size appears in some rows only: once, few, many, or a class for an expanded clone.

len | abundance | j_gene | v_gene | d_gene | CDR3aa | CDR3nt
13 | . | TRBJ2-5 | TRBV20-1 | TRBD1 | CSARGQGFETQYF | TGCAGTGCCAGAGGACAGGGATTTGAGACTCAGTACTTC
16 | few | TRBJ2-3 | TRBV5-6 | . | CASSLGTGRLADTQYF | TGTGCCAGCAGCTTGGGAACGGGACGACTGGCAGATACGCAGTATTTT
14 | few | TRBJ1-5 | TRBV20-1 | TRBD1 | CSAWPGQGDQPQHF | TGCAGTGCTTGGCCGGGACAGGGGGATCAGCCCCAGCATTTT
15 | . | TRBJ2-4 | TRBV19 | . | CASSGKFIAKNIQYF | TGTGCCAGTAGCGGGAAATTTATAGCCAAAAACATTCAGTACTTC
13 | . | TRBJ1-2 | TRBV11-2 | . | CASSSGTYYGYTF | TGTGCCAGCAGCTCCGGGACTTATTATGGCTACACCTTC
17 | . | TRBJ1-5 | TRBV12-3/TRBV12-4 | . | CASNRFVGADGNQPQHF | TGTGCCAGCAATCGTTTCGTGGGGGCGGATGGCAATCAGCCCCAGCATTTT
15 | once | TRBJ1-1 | TRBV30 | TRBD1 | CAWSSGQLMNTEAFF | TGTGCCTGGAGCTCGGGACAGCTCATGAACACTGAAGCTTTCTTT
17 | . | TRBJ2-2 | TRBV20-1 | TRBD2 | CSASDQREGLVTGELFF | TGCAGTGCTAGTGATCAGCGGGAGGGCCTGGTCACCGGGGAGCTGTTTTTT
17 | . | TRBJ2-7 | TRBV11-2 | . | CASSLVPRSWAFHEQYF | TGTGCCAGCAGCTTAGTCCCCCGGTCGTGGGCTTTTCACGAGCAGTACTTC
13 | medium-sized | TRBJ2-1 | TRBV29-1 | . | CSVGNNLGNEQFF | TGCAGCGTCGGAAATAACCTAGGGAATGAGCAGTTCTTC
14 | . | TRBJ2-3 | TRBV5-4 | TRBD2 | CASSFGTSVDTQYF | TGTGCCAGCAGCTTTGGGACTAGCGTAGATACGCAGTATTTT